The entry below describes one TCR beta chain. Antigen specificity is unknown. The record originates from a study of cytomegalovirus exposure and HLA in healthy donors. Broader study findings: Confirmation was obtained in vitro that three CMV-associated chains are specific for CMV antigens. It was reported that the classifier diagnosed cytomegalovirus status with high specificity and sensitivity in both the original and validation cohorts. Across donors, most TCRs were seen rarely, yet some public ones were widespread.

Profiling relied on immunoSEQ multiplex PCR, and the TCRdb table lists in-frame clones only, not all of them. There are approximately 300,000 clones in the sample; just over 85% occur only once, and 0.75% to 0.85% lies in the top ten. The source is a woman younger than 35 in good health and CMV-seronegative. Sequenced material: PBMCs.

CDR3: CASSPRLGTQAGEQYF. As DNA, the CDR3 is TGTGCCAGCTCACCTCGCCTGGGGACACAGGCAGGGGAGCAGTACTTC. The chain has TRBV18 and TRBJ2-7, with D perhaps matching TRBD1 (6 bases). CDR1 is KGHSH and CDR2 is LQKENI in the germline V gene. The V and J ends lost 3 bases and 7 bases respectively, with 22 bases between them. This CDR3 region has 16 residues.